The rows below give T cell receptor beta chains drawn from one sample of a study of immune evolution from preneoplasia to lung adenocarcinoma. Profiled with immunoSEQ multiplex PCR; TCRdb holds only in-frame clones, not every one. Of 5,800 or so clones listed, around 77% are singletons. Sequencing was done on a sample of FFPE minimally invasive lung adenocarcinoma tissue. The source is a person between 70 and 80 years old with lung adenocarcinoma. CDR3s include the opening cysteine and the closing phenylalanine or tryptophan. A D gene is named only where the DNA matches it firmly. Part of the rows lack a size; the others show once, few, many or a class for expanded clones.

clone size: once
V gene: TRBV7-9
D gene: TRBD2
J gene: TRBJ2-3
CDR3 DNA: TGTGCCAGCAGCTTAGCGGGAGGGGATACGCAGTATTTT
CDR3 protein: CASSLAGGDTQYF

clone size: .
V gene: TRBV7-2
D gene: .
J gene: TRBJ2-7
CDR3 DNA: TGTGCCAGCAGCTTGGAGACAGGTTCCTACGAGCAGTACTTC
CDR3 protein: CASSLETGSYEQYF

clone size: .
V gene: TRBV27
D gene: .
J gene: TRBJ2-3
CDR3 DNA: TGTGCCAGCAGTTTTGCGTGGGGCACAGATACGCAGTATTTT
CDR3 protein: CASSFAWGTDTQYF

clone size: .
V gene: TRBV25-1
D gene: .
J gene: TRBJ1-1
CDR3 DNA: TGTGCCAGCAGTGAATATGGGGCAATGAACACTGAAGCTTTCTTT
CDR3 protein: CASSEYGAMNTEAFF

clone size: .
V gene: TRBV10-3
D gene: TRBD2
J gene: TRBJ2-3
CDR3 DNA: TGTGCCATCAGCACTAGCGGGGGGTCAGATACGCAGTATTTT
CDR3 protein: CAISTSGGSDTQYF

clone size: few
V gene: TRBV6-1
D gene: TRBD1
J gene: TRBJ1-5
CDR3 DNA: TGTGCCAGCAGTGGAACAGGGGGCCACCAGCCCCAGCATTTT
CDR3 protein: CASSGTGGHQPQHF

clone size: .
V gene: TRBV19
D gene: TRBD1
J gene: TRBJ1-6
CDR3 DNA: TGTGCCAGTAGTATCTACCCGGGGACAGGGGATTCACCCCTCCACTTT
CDR3 protein: CASSIYPGTGDSPLHF

clone size: once
V gene: TRBV6-6
D gene: .
J gene: TRBJ2-2
CDR3 DNA: TGTGCCAGCAGAGTGGTACAGGCGAACACCGGGGAGCTGTTTTTT
CDR3 protein: CASRVVQANTGELFF

clone size: .
V gene: TRBV6-6
D gene: .
J gene: TRBJ2-7
CDR3 DNA: TGTGCCAGCAGTTCGAAGGCAGGGGCCCACGAGCAGTACTTC
CDR3 protein: CASSSKAGAHEQYF

clone size: .
V gene: TRBV11-2
D gene: .
J gene: TRBJ2-2
CDR3 DNA: TGTGCCAGCAGCTTTCCCAGGGGGAGCGGGGGGAACACCGGGGAGCTGTTTTTT
CDR3 protein: CASSFPRGSGGNTGELFF

clone size: .
V gene: TRBV10-2
D gene: .
J gene: TRBJ2-7
CDR3 DNA: TGCGCCAGCACCCTAGTGGGCGAGCAGTACTTC
CDR3 protein: CASTLVGEQYF